This T cell receptor (beta chain) appears in the sequencing data of a study of T cells expressing NK-cell markers. This CDR3 is 22 amino acids long. Germline V lookup: CDR1 DFQATT, CDR2 SNEGSKA (reference sequence). After re-calling the 5' RACE reads, TCRdb lists one entry per CDR3 protein, DNA absent. The sample features about 460,000 distinct CDR3 sequences, with 1.4% in its top ten. This sequence joins TRBV20-1 and TRBJ2-3; TCRdb gives TRBD2 as the D gene, but with no DNA this cannot be confirmed. Sequenced material: blood T cells: a sorted CD56 or NKG2C T cell subset, CD4+ or CD8+ T cells, or bulk PBMC T cells (not recorded which). The source is a woman aged 50 to 60 in good health. The chain's CDR3 is CSASGEGTSGASTIRSTDTQYF.